The sequence of this T cell receptor beta chain was determined in a study of OX40 agonist ivuxolimab in advanced cancers. Clones were sequenced by immunoSEQ multiplex PCR, and TCRdb holds only the in-frame ones, with some missing. The top ten clones hold 2% to 2.5% of a sample with about 69,000 clones, over 60% of them seen once. This TCR derives from an adult with an advanced solid tumor such as melanoma, head and neck, liver or kidney cancer. The source was CD4+ or CD8+ T cells sorted from blood, collected in a trial of the OX40 agonist ivuxolimab.

CDR3 bases: TGTGCCAGCAGTGAACAGGGTCGGGATGGCTACACCTTC. As protein: CASSEQGRDGYTF. The chain employs TRBV2 and TRBJ1-2; possibly TRBD1 for D (5 bases). Germline V gives CDR1 SNHLY, CDR2 FYNNEI. With 2 bases removed from V and 6 bases from J, the gap between germline ends came to 10 bases. CDR3 length: 13 residues.